The table lists the clone carrying this TCR beta chain with a few counts. The antigen is unknown. Findings and limits, study-wide: The larger cohort examined one V-J beta rearrangement, not whole repertoires. Tumor-infiltrating Treg TCR alpha and beta sequences overlapped most with tumor naive CD4+ T cells, then blood naive.

Naive CD4+ cells had CD25+ Tregs removed. V dropped 4 bases and J dropped 6 bases, with 16 bases sitting between them. Germline lookup yields CDR1 SEHNR and CDR2 FQNEAQ (reference sequence). The CDR3 has 15 amino acids. Constant-region reverse primers amplified full-length variable regions, followed by semi-nested Nested Universal Primer A PCR. MiXCR, run by TCRdb on the 5' RACE reads, gives a single entry per CDR3 protein. Among about 40,000 distinct CDR3 sequences, 15% to 20% were seen once, and the ten largest hold about 3%. The sequence derives from a female donor with breast cancer. V and J are TRBV7-9 and TRBJ2-1, with a tentative D call TRBD2 (6 bases). Sequencing used naive CD4+ T cells sorted from a lymph node. Described subset: naive CD4+ T cells, CD4+CD45RA+CD25-. The CDR3 protein is CASSSRLVVSNEQFF. In DNA form, the CDR3 reads TGTGCCAGCAGCTCCCGACTAGTTGTTAGCAATGAGCAGTTCTTC.